The rows below give T cell receptor beta chains drawn from one sample of a study of T-cell reconstitution after alpha-beta-depleted transplantation in children. TCRdb ran MiXCR on the PCR reads and lists one entry per CDR3 protein. The table includes some 200,000 distinct CDR3 sequences, approximately 14% detected once. The sequenced sample was PBMCs from the stem cell graft donor, obtained from the stem cell graft. These TCRs come from a human donor who donated a stem cell graft to a child with acute lymphoblastic leukemia. CDR3s include the opening cysteine and the closing phenylalanine or tryptophan. Each record gives: D gene, J gene, V gene, clone size, CDR3 DNA, CDR3 protein. D genes are given only for firm matches. Clone sizes are given selectively: once, few, many, or a class where the clone is expanded.

>.|TRBJ2-2|TRBV5-1|many
TGCGCCAGCAGCCGCCCGACAGGCATGAACACCGGGGAGCTGTTTTTT
CASSRPTGMNTGELFF
>TRBD2|TRBJ2-1|TRBV4-2|.
TGTGCCAGCAGCCAAGGGGAAAAGCGGGAGGGCCAAAACAATGAGCAGTTCTTC
CASSQGEKREGQNNEQFF
>.|TRBJ2-7|TRBV20-1|many
TGCAGTGCTTCGGGACCTCTCTACGAGCAGTACTTC
CSASGPLYEQYF
>.|TRBJ1-1|TRBV7-8|few
TGTGCCAGCAGCGGCACGAGTAGGGTGGGGGCTTTCTTT
CASSGTSRVGAFF
>.|TRBJ1-2|TRBV20-1|.
TGCAGTGCTAGAGGTCTGGGGGAGGGTAACTATGGCTACACCTTC
CSARGLGEGNYGYTF
>.|TRBJ2-5|TRBV5-1|.
TGCGCCAGCAGTAACCGGGACACCCAAGAGACCCAGTACTTC
CASSNRDTQETQYF
>TRBD1|TRBJ1-5|TRBV29-1|many
TGCAGCGTTGAGGGGACAGGGGAAGATCAGCCCCAGCATTTT
CSVEGTGEDQPQHF
>.|TRBJ2-2|TRBV27|many
TGTGCCAGCGGAACATCAGGGATCAACACCGGGGAGCTGTTTTTT
CASGTSGINTGELFF
>TRBD2|TRBJ2-2|TRBV20-1|few
TGCAGTGCGCCGGGACTAGCGGGAGAAGTGGCCGGGGAGCTGTTTTTT
CSAPGLAGEVAGELFF
>TRBD1|TRBJ1-5|TRBV10-3|many
TGTGCCATCAGTGAGGACAGGGGTAAGGGCAATCAGCCCCAGCATTTT
CAISEDRGKGNQPQHF
>.|TRBJ2-7|TRBV7-7|many
TGTGCTAGCAGCTTCGAGAGTGGGGGCGAGCAGTACTTC
CASSFESGGEQYF
>.|TRBJ2-1|TRBV5-1|.
TGCGCCAGCAGCTTGGAGGGGGGAGGAGTGAATGAGCAGTTCTTC
CASSLEGGGVNEQFF
>.|TRBJ2-2|TRBV5-1|.
TGCGCCAGCAGTGGCAGTGATCTCAGCGCCGGGGAGCTGTTTTTT
CASSGSDLSAGELFF
>.|TRBJ2-7|TRBV5-1|many
TGCGCCAGCAGCTTGGCGGGCAGGGACGACGAGCAGTACTTC
CASSLAGRDDEQYF
>.|TRBJ2-1|TRBV29-1|many
TGCAGCGTTGAAGACAGGATTAATGAGCAGTTCTTC
CSVEDRINEQFF
>TRBD2|TRBJ2-3|TRBV7-9|many
TGTGCCAGCAGCGGGACTAGCGGGGGGACGACAGATACGCAGTATTTT
CASSGTSGGTTDTQYF
>TRBD1|TRBJ1-1|TRBV27|many
TGTGCCAGCAGCCTATTTAAGGGGGCGTCTGAAGCTTTCTTT
CASSLFKGASEAFF
>.|TRBJ2-7|TRBV10-3|many
TGTGCCATCAGTGAGGGTTTGGACGAGCAGTACTTC
CAISEGLDEQYF
>TRBD1|TRBJ1-2|TRBV29-1|many
TGCAGCGTTGAGGACAGGGGCTCCTATGGCTACACCTTC
CSVEDRGSYGYTF
>.|TRBJ2-7|TRBV20-1|many
TGCAGTGCTAGTCCGAGATGGGCCGACCTACGAGAGCAGTACTTC
CSASPRWADLREQYF
>TRBD2|TRBJ2-1|TRBV11-1|once
TGTGCCAGCAGACCTACCTCCGGGACTAGCGGGAGGGAAAACTACAATGAGCAGTTCTTC
CASRPTSGTSGRENYNEQFF
>.|TRBJ2-7|TRBV20-1|many
TGCAGTGCTAGAAGGTCGGCGTCCTACGAGCAGTACTTC
CSARRSASYEQYF
>TRBD2|TRBJ2-1|TRBV7-9|many
TGTGCCAGCAGCTTAGGTGGAGTCGGGCGGGAGAGACGCAATGAGCAGTTCTTC
CASSLGGVGRERRNEQFF
>TRBD1|TRBJ2-1|TRBV12-3/TRBV12-4|many
TGTGCCAGCAGTTTAACAGGGGCCGATGAGCAGTTCTTC
CASSLTGADEQFF
>.|TRBJ2-1|TRBV5-4|.
TGTGCCAGCAGCTTGAGAAGTTCCTACAATGAGCAGTTCTTC
CASSLRSSYNEQFF
>TRBD1|TRBJ1-1|TRBV7-9|.
TGTGCCAGCAGCCTGACAGGGGGAGCCACTGAAGCTTTCTTT
CASSLTGGATEAFF
>TRBD2|TRBJ2-7|TRBV7-9|many
TGTGCCAGCAGCCCCCAGAGCGGCGGGAGAGGCGAGCAGTACTTC
CASSPQSGGRGEQYF
>.|TRBJ2-3|TRBV5-6|.
TGTGCCAGCAGCTTAGATCTCGCCGCCGGGGACTGGTCCACAGATACGCAGTATTTT
CASSLDLAAGDWSTDTQYF
>.|TRBJ1-1|TRBV5-1|many
TGCGCCAGCAGCTTGAGTCTCAACCAGGGCGCTGAAGCTTTCTTT
CASSLSLNQGAEAFF
>TRBD1|TRBJ2-4|TRBV5-1|.
TGCGCCAGCAGCTTGTCGGATTGGGACAGTCAGTACTTC
CASSLSDWDSQYF
>TRBD2|TRBJ2-3|TRBV29-1|many
TGCAGCGTGCGGGAGTCTCGGACAGATACGCAGTATTTT
CSVRESRTDTQYF
>.|TRBJ2-1|TRBV29-1|few
TGCAGCGTCACCAGGGCTCACAATGAGCAGTTCTTC
CSVTRAHNEQFF
>.|TRBJ2-7|TRBV12-3/TRBV12-4|many
TGTGCCAGCAGCCCACCGATGGCTAGCGGTCTATGGGGGGGCGCCGAGCAGTACTTC
CASSPPMASGLWGGAEQYF
>.|TRBJ1-5|TRBV19|.
TGTGCCAGTAGTACCAAGGCCGCACGCCGACTCAATCAGCCCCAGCATTTT
CASSTKAARRLNQPQHF
>.|TRBJ2-3|TRBV6-6|many
TGTGCCAGCAGTCCCGGGTCTTACGTTGGGTATTTT
CASSPGSYVGYF